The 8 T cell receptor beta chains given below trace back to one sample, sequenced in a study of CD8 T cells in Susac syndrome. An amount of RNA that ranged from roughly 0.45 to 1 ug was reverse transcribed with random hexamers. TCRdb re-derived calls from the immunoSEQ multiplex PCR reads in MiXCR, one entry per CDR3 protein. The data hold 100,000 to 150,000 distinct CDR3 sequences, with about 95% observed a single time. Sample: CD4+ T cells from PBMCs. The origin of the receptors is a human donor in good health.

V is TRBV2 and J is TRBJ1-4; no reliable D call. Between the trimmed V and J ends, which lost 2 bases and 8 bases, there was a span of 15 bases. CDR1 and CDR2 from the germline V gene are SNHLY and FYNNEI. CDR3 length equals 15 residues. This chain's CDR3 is CASSEREGSWEKLFF. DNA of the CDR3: TGTGCCAGCAGTGAACGGGAGGGATCCTGGGAAAAACTGTTTTTT.

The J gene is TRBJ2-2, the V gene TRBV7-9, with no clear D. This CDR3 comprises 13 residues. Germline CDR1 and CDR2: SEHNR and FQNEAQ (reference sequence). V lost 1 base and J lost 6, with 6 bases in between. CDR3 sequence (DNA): TGTGCCAGCAGCTTAGTACCCTCCGGGGAGCTGTTTTTT. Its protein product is CASSLVPSGELFF.

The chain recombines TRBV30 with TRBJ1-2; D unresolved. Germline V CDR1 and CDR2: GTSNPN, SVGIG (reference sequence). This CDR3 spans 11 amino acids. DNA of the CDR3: TGTGCTGCCGAGAGGAACTATGGCTACACCTTC. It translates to CAAERNYGYTF.

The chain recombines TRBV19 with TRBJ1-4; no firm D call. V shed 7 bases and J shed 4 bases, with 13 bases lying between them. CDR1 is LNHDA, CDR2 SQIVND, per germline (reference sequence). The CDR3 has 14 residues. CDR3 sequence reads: CASTEGILNEKLFF. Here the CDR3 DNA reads TGTGCCAGTACGGAGGGAATCCTTAATGAAAAACTGTTTTTT.

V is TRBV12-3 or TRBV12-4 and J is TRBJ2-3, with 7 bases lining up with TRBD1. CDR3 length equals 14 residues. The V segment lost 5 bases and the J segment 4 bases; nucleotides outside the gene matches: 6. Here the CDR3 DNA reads TGTGCCAGCAGTCCCACAGGGGTTCCAGATACGCAGTATTTT. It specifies CASSPTGVPDTQYF.

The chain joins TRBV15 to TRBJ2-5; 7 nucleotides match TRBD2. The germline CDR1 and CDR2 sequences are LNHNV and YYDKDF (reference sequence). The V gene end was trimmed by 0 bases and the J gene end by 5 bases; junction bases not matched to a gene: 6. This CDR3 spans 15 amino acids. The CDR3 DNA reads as TGTGCCACCAGCAGAGAGAGTTGGGGGGGGGAGACCCAGTACTTC. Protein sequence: CATSRESWGGETQYF.

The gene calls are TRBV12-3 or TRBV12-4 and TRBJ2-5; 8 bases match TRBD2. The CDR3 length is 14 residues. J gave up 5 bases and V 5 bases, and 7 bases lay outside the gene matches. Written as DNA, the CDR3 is TGTGCCAGCAGTGGGACTAGAGGCTCGGAGACCCAGTACTTC. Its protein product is CASSGTRGSETQYF.

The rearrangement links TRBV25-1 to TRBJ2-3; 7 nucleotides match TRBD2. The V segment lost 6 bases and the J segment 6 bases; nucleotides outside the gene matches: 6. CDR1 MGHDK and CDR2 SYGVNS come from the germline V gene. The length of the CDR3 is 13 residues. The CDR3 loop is CASSGRPFDTQYF. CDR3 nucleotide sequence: TGTGCCAGCAGCGGGAGGCCTTTTGATACGCAGTATTTT.